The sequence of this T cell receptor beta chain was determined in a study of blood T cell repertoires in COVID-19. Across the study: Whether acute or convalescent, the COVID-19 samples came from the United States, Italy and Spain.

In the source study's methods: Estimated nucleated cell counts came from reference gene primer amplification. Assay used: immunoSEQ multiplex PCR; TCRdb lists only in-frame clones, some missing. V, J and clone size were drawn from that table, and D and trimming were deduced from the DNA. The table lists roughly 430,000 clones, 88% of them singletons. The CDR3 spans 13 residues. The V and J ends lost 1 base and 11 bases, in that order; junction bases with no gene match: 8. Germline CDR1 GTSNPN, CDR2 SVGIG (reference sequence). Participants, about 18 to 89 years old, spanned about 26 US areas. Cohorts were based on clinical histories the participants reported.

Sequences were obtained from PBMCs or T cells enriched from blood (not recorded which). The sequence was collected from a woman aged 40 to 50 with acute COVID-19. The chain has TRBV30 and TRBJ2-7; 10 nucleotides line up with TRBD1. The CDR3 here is CAWSATGGRTEYF. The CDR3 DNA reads TGTGCCTGGAGTGCGACAGGGGGCCGTACGGAGTACTTC.